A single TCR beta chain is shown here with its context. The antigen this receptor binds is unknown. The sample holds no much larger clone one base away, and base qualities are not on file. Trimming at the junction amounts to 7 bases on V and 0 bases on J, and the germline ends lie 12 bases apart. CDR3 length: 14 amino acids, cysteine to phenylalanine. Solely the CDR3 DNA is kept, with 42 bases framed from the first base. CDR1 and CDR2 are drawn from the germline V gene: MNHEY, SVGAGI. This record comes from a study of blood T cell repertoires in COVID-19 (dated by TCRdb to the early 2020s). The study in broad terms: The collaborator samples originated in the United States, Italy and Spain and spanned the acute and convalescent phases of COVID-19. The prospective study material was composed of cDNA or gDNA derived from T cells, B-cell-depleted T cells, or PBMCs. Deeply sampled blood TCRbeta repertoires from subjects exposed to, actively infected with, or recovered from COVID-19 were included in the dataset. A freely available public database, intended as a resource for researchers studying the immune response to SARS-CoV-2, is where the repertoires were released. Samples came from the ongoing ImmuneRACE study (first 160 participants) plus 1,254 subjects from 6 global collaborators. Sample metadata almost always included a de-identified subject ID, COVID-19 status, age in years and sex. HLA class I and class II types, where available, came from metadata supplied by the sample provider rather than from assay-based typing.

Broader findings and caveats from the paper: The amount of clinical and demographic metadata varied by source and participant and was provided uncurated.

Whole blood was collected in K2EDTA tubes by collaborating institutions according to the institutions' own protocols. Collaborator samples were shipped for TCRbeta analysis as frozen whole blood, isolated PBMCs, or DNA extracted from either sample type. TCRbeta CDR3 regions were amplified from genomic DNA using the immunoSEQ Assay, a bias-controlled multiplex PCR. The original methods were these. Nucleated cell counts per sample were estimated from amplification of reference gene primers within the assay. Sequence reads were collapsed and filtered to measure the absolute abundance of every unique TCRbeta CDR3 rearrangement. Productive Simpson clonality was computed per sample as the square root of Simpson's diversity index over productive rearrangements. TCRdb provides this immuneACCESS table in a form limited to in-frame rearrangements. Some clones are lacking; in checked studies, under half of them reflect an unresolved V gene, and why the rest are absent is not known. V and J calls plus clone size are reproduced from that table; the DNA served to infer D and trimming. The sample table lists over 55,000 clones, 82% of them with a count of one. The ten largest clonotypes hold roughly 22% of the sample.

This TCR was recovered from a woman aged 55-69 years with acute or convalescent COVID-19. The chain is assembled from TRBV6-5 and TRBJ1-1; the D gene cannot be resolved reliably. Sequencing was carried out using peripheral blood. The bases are TGTGCCAGCATTGCAGGTCAAATGAACACTGAAGCTTTCTTT. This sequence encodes CASIAGQMNTEAFF.